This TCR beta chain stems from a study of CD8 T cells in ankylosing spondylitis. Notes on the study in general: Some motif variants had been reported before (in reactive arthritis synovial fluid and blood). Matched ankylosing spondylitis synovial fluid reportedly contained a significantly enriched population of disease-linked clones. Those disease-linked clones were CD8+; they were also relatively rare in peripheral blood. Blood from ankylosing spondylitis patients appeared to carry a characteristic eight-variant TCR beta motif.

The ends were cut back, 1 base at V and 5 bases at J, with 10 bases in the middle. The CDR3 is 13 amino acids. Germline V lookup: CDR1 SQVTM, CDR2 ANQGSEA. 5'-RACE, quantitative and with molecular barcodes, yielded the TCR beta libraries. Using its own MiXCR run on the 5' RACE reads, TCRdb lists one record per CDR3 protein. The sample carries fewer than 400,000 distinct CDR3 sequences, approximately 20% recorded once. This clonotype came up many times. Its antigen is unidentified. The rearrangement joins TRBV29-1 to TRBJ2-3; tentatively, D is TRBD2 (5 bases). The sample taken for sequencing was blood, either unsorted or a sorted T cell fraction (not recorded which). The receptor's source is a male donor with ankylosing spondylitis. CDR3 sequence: CSVEGTGGDTQYF. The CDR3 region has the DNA TGCAGCGTTGAAGGGACCGGAGGAGATACGCAGTATTTT.